The clone carrying this T cell receptor beta chain was recorded many times. The target antigen is unknown. The data originate from a study of blood T cells in healthy people across ages. Primers used in a second PCR of roughly 6 to 11 cycles were a sample-barcoded 5' primer and a J-beta primer mix. TCRdb re-called the 5' RACE reads through MiXCR, storing one row per CDR3 protein. The sample includes roughly 680,000 distinct CDR3 sequences, about 50% of them seen just once. Study-wide points: Strongly correlated with naive T cell percentage was TCR beta diversity. The study could not conclusively compare naive and antigen-experienced cells, given its unsorted PBMCs. Shifts in expanded clonotypes may have been confounded by donor CMV status, which was unknown.

Sequenced input: blood. The TCR originated in a woman older than 75 in good health.

CDR3 amino acids: CSVGQGKETQYF. The CDR3 nucleotides read TGCAGCGTGGGACAGGGGAAAGAGACCCAGTACTTC. This chain connects TRBV29-1 to TRBJ2-5, with 10 bases that match TRBD1. The V and J ends lost 6 bases and 3 bases, in that order; junction bases with no gene match: 1. This CDR3 is built from 12 residues. CDR1 SQVTM and CDR2 ANQGSEA come from the germline V gene.